This TCR beta chain was captured in a study of human T cells and chemical hapten exposure. Study results and limitations: Significantly more large CDR3 similarity clusters were formed by expanded TCRs than by controls.

The sample holds a few counts of this clonotype. Its cognate antigen is unknown. The junction differs from germline at one of its ends, possibly a read error. The CDR3 totals 14 residues. Germline assignment: CDR1 SNHLY and CDR2 FYNNEI. Per the original data handling: Counts of TCRs in each sample centred on a median of around 92,000 and extended from around 25,000 to 690,000. TCRdb analysed the RACE reads with MiXCR anew, one entry per CDR3 protein. These V and J calls derive from TCRdb rather than the authors' analysis. Here the sample spans some 350,000 distinct CDR3 sequences, roughly 6.9% being singletons. Time point described: patch test 1, 2 weeks after DPC sensitization. As for treatment: therapeutic diphenylcyclopropenone sensitization with weekly scalp DPC.

Sequencing was performed on whole blood, taken in connection with sensitization to the hapten diphenylcyclopropenone (DPC). This TCR was sampled from a woman younger than 35 with alopecia areata. Some clones in this sample may be carry-over from other donors' samples. The chain carries TRBV2 and TRBJ1-6; 7 bases line up with TRBD1. The CDR3 sequence is CASREDRARSPLHF. The CDR3 bases are TGTGCCAGCAGAGAAGACAGGGCACGTTCACCCCTCCACTTT.